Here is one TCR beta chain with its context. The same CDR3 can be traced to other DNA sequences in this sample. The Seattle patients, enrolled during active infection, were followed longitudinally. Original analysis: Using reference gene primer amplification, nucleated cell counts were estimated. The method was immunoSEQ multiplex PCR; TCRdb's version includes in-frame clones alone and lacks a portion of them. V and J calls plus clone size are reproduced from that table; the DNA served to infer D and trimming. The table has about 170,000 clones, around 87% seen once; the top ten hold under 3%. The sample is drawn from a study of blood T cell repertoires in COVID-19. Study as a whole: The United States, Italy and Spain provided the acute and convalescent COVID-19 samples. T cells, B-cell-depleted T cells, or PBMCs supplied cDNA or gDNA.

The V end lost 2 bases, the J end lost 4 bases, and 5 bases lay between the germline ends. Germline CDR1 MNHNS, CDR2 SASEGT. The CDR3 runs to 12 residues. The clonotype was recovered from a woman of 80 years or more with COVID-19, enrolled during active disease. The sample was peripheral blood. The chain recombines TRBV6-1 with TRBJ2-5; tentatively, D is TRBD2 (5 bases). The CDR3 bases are TGTGCCAGCAGTGAACGGGGAGAGACCCAGTACTTC. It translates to CASSERGETQYF.